This T cell receptor (beta chain) was captured by sequencing in a study of shared clonotypes between healthy human individuals. On this clone itself: This same CDR3 is encoded by further DNA sequences in the sample.

The repertoire was sequenced with immunoSEQ multiplex PCR; TCRdb's copy has only in-frame clones and lacks some. The sample lists some 2,000,000 clones; 85% to 95% were seen once. V lost 2 bases and J 4 bases, leaving 9 bases between the germline ends. CDR3 length: 13 residues. Germline-derived CDR1 and CDR2 are SGHRS and YFSETQ. The chain carries TRBV5-1 and TRBJ2-5; no clear D. The sequence was collected from a man between 18 and 35 years old in good health. Sample: naive CD4+ T cells sorted from blood. Subset defined: CD45RA+ positively selected. Here the CDR3 reads CASSFGSGETQYF. The CDR3 coding sequence is TGCGCCAGCAGCTTCGGTTCTGGAGAGACCCAGTACTTC. The full variable domain, its missing parts supplied by reference TRBV5-1 and TRBJ2-5, is KAGVTQTPRYLIKTRGQQVTLSCSPISGHRSVSWYQQTPGQGLQFLFEYFSETQRNKGNFPGRFSGRQFSNSRSEMNVSTLELGDSALYLCASSFGSGETQYFGPGTRLLVL.